This TCR beta chain was sequenced during a study of Graves' ophthalmopathy and Graves' hyperthyroidism. RNA transcripts served as template for amplifying TCR beta CDR3 sequences. The first round was an RT-PCR with HTBI primers, and the second round was a multiplex PCR. TCRdb independently ran MiXCR on the multiplex PCR reads; one entry per CDR3 protein. The sample holds 900,000 to 1,200,000 distinct CDR3 sequences, 36% seen once. Per the germline V gene, CDR1 is MDHEN and CDR2 is SYDVKM. The germline V and J ends were trimmed by 7 bases and 8 bases, with 11 bases remaining between them. CDR3 length: 11 amino acids. This clonotype came up many times.

The chain links TRBV28 to TRBJ1-1; a possible D gene is TRBD1 (5 bases). Sequencing input: peripheral blood or thyroid tissue (not recorded which). This receptor was obtained from an adult man with Graves' hyperthyroidism. The CDR3: CASTRVAEAFF. The CDR3 nucleotides read TGTGCCAGCACCAGGGTAGCGGAAGCTTTCTTT.